The following is a T cell receptor (beta chain) sequence with its context. Its antigen is as yet unknown. Stated treatment: roughly 10-day PBMC culture with coronavirus spike peptide pools or control peptides (ViraFEST assay). The data derive from a study of vaccination and CD4 T cells after COVID-19. General study points: Only post-vaccination samples contained a median 86.3% of the reactive clones in convalescent patients. There were relatively few convalescent patients studied, and there were no early post-infection timepoints.

In germline, CDR1 is SQVTM, CDR2 ANQGSEA. The length of the CDR3 is 13 residues. V lost 7 bases to trimming and J lost 4 bases; unmatched junction nucleotides: 7. Oncomine TCR Beta short-read sequencing was applied to DNA from cultured CD4+ T cells. TCRdb reprocessed the PCR reads via MiXCR and lists one record per CDR3 protein. This sample has about 21,000 distinct CDR3 sequences, with around 62% found just once. The sample in question was CD4+ T cells from blood, cultured in vitro, obtained before SARS-CoV-2 vaccination. The genes are TRBV29-1 and TRBJ1-3; 7 bases match TRBD1. The receptor's source is a human donor who received a COVID-19 vaccine. CDR3 in amino acids: CSALTGSGNTIYF. The DNA for the CDR3 is TGCAGCGCCCTGACAGGGAGCGGAAACACCATATATTTT.